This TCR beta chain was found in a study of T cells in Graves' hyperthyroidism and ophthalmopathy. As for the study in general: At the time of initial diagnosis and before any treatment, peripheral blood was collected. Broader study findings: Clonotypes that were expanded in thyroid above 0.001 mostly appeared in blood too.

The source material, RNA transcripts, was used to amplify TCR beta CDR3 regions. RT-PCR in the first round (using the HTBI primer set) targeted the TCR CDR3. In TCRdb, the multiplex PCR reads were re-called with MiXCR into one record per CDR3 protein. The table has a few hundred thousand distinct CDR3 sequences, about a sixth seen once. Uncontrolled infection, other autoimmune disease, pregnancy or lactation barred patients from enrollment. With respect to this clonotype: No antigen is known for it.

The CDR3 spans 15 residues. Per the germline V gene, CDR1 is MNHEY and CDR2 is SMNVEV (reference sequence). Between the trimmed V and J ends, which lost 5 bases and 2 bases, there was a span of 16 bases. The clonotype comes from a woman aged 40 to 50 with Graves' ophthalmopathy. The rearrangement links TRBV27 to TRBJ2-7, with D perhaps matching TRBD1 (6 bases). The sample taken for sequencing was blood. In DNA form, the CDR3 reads TGTGCCAGCAGTCCCCCAGGGGCGGCCCCCTACGAGCAGTACTTC. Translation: CASSPPGAAPYEQYF.